This note documents a single T cell receptor (beta chain) sequence. Germline CDR1 and CDR2: ENHRY and SYGVKD. CDR3 length: 14 residues. V lost 3 bases, J lost 4 bases, and 12 bases lay in between. How the authors handled the data: In the immunoSEQ data, sequences were junction-only and lacked quality scores, so filtering differed. The repertoire was sequenced with immunoSEQ multiplex PCR; TCRdb's copy has only in-frame clones and lacks some. The V and J calls and the clone size are those of that table, but D and trimming were determined from the DNA. The sample contains over 2 million clones, roughly 94% of which appear only once. Naive CD8 cells, CD45RO-negative and positively selected for CCR7, excluded terminally differentiated effector memory CD45RA+ cells. These data originate in a study of shared clonotypes between healthy human individuals.

The sequence derives from a man aged 18 to 35 in good health. This chain connects TRBV10-3 to TRBJ1-1; D gene unclear. The sample was naive CD8+ T cells sorted from blood. CDR3 sequence: CAISDTVQFTEAFF. CDR3 coding DNA: TGTGCCATCAGTGACACCGTCCAGTTCACTGAAGCTTTCTTT.